The next 7 T cell receptor beta chains were all read from a single sample in a study of response to subunit inactivated influenza vaccine. TCRdb fed the RT-PCR reads into MiXCR, producing one record per CDR3 protein. The sample shows more than 150,000 distinct CDR3 sequences, around a tenth of them seen only once. The starting material was CD8+ T cells sorted from PBMCs, obtained around 25 months after vaccination. The receptors were sampled from a man between 50 and 69 years old who received an inactivated influenza vaccine.

This clonotype was counted a few times. The chain recombines TRBV11-1 with TRBJ1-4, with a possible D match to TRBD1 (6 bases). Trimming removed 10 bases at V and 0 bases at J, with 21 bases between. The V gene's germline CDR1 is SGHAT and CDR2 FQDESV (reference sequence). The CDR3 is made up of 17 amino acids. The CDR3 region has the DNA TGTGCCACCGCCGACCGGACAGCGTCGACAACTAATGAAAAACTGTTTTTT. As protein: CATADRTASTTNEKLFF. The full variable domain, completed using reference TRBV11-1 and TRBJ1-4, is EAEVAQSPRYKITEKSQAVAFWCDPISGHATLYWYRQILGQGPELLVQFQDESVVDDSQLPKDRFSAERLKGVDSTLKIQPAELGDSAMYLCATADRTASTTNEKLFFGSGTQLSVL.

This clonotype was detected only a few times. V usage is TRBV27 and J usage is TRBJ2-7, with D perhaps TRBD2 (6 bases). The V and J ends lost 5 bases and 4 bases respectively, with 18 bases between them. Germline V lookup: CDR1 MNHEY, CDR2 SMNVEV (reference sequence). The CDR3 runs to 15 residues. In DNA, the CDR3 is TGTGCCAGCAGTCTCATTGGTCTAGCGATTTACGAGCAGTACTTC. Its protein is CASSLIGLAIYEQYF.

The V call is TRBV25-1, the J call TRBJ2-3; TRBD1 might be the D (6 bases). Trimming cost V 7 bases and J 0 bases, with 17 bases left between them. The CDR3 consists of 16 residues. Germline loops: CDR1 MGHDK, CDR2 SYGVNS. CDR3 DNA: TGTGCCAGCAAGGGTCCCCAGGGGCCTAGCACAGATACGCAGTATTTT. Translation gives CASKGPQGPSTDTQYF.

V gene TRBV5-1 combines with J gene TRBJ2-4; TRBD2 matches at 7 bases. CDR1 and CDR2 from the germline V gene are SGHRS and YFSETQ. CDR3 length equals 16 residues. The V gene end was trimmed by 4 bases and the J gene end by 1 base; junction bases not matched to a gene: 8. CDR3 protein: CASSPTLGGAKNIQYF. The CDR3 DNA sequence: TGCGCCAGCAGCCCGACCCTCGGGGGGGCCAAAAACATTCAGTACTTC.

The rearrangement uses TRBV20-1 and TRBJ1-2; D may be TRBD1 (5 bases). CDR3 size: 15 residues. Deletions cut 6 bases from V and 3 bases from J, with 20 bases between. Germline CDR1 DFQATT, CDR2 SNEGSKA (reference sequence). The CDR3 sequence is CSARDPYGWDYGYTF. The DNA for the CDR3 is TGCAGTGCGCGGGACCCCTACGGGTGGGACTATGGCTACACCTTC.

This clonotype occurred a few times. The chain employs TRBV28 and TRBJ2-7, with TRBD1 as a possible D gene (5 bases). The germline CDR1 and CDR2 sequences are MDHEN and SYDVKM. Between the trimmed V and J ends, which lost 6 bases and 0 bases, there was a span of 15 bases. CDR3 length equals 15 residues. The CDR3 DNA is TGTGCCAGCAGCCCCCGGCAGGGCCTCTCCTACGAGCAGTACTTC. It is translated as CASSPRQGLSYEQYF.

This clonotype turned up a few times. The chain recombines TRBV9 with TRBJ2-1, with 11 nucleotides matching TRBD2. The CDR3 has 16 residues. CDR1 and CDR2 (germline): SGDLS, YYNGEE. V gave up 0 bases and J gave up 4 bases; unmatched junction bases: 3. CDR3 sequence reads: CASSVGASGRYNEQFF. CDR3 nucleotide sequence: TGTGCCAGCAGCGTAGGCGCTAGCGGGAGGTACAATGAGCAGTTCTTC. Full variable domain (outside the CDR3, taken from reference TRBV9 and TRBJ2-1): DSGVTQTPKHLITATGQRVTLRCSPRSGDLSVYWYQQSLDQGLQFLIQYYNGEERAKGNILERFSAQQFPDLHSELNLSSLELGDSALYFCASSVGASGRYNEQFFGPGTRLTVL.